This entry lists 8 T cell receptor beta chains sequenced from one sample in a study of cytomegalovirus exposure and HLA in healthy donors. Data came from immunoSEQ multiplex PCR; TCRdb stores just in-frame clones and leaves some out. The sample shows approximately 140,000 clones, 84% of them seen only once. Sequenced: PBMCs. Every receptor here comes from a woman in her 30s in good health and CMV-seronegative.

The chain employs TRBV27 and TRBJ2-7, with 11 bases that match TRBD2. CDR3 size: 15 residues. CDR1 is MNHEY and CDR2 is SMNVEV in the germline V gene (reference sequence). The V and J ends lost 5 bases and 2 bases, in that order; junction bases with no gene match: 5. The CDR3 DNA follows: TGTGCCAGCAGTGATACTAGCGGGGGCCCCTACGAGCAGTACTTC. It is translated as CASSDTSGGPYEQYF.

The chain carries TRBV9 and TRBJ2-1, with a possible D match to TRBD1 (5 bases). Germline lookup yields CDR1 SGDLS and CDR2 YYNGEE. The CDR3 runs 12 residues. Trimming cost V 3 bases and J 5 bases, with 6 bases left between them. The CDR3 sequence: CASSARDNEQFF. Here the CDR3 DNA reads TGTGCCAGCAGCGCCAGGGACAATGAGCAGTTCTTC.

The genes are TRBV4-1 and TRBJ2-2; D is possibly TRBD1 (5 bases). CDR3 size: 15 residues. Trimming removed 0 bases at V and 6 bases at J, with 11 bases between. Germline CDR1 and CDR2: MGHRA and YSYEKL. The CDR3 is CASSQEAGKSGELFF. The CDR3 bases are TGCGCCAGCAGCCAAGAGGCAGGGAAGTCCGGGGAGCTGTTTTTT.

The chain carries TRBV7-8 and TRBJ2-3; 8 nucleotides agree with TRBD1. The J segment lost 3 bases and the V segment lost 5 bases, leaving 7 bases of the junction unmatched. CDR1 is SGHVS, CDR2 FQNEAQ, per germline. The CDR3 is made up of 15 amino acids. Here the CDR3 DNA reads TGTGCCAGCAGCCCACGGACAGGGTCGACAGATACGCAGTATTTT. It translates to CASSPRTGSTDTQYF.

In this sample, this clone turned up once. This chain connects TRBV5-4 to TRBJ2-1; 11 bases fit TRBD2. The CDR3 sequence is 15 residues long. V gave up 4 bases and J gave up 4 bases; unmatched junction bases: 4. CDR1 and CDR2 from the germline V gene are SGHNT and YYREEE (reference sequence). CDR3 protein: CASSPSGGNYNEQFF. The CDR3 coding sequence is TGTGCCAGCAGCCCTAGCGGGGGGAATTACAATGAGCAGTTCTTC.

This clone was recorded a few times. This chain joins TRBV30 and TRBJ2-7, with D tentatively TRBD2 (6 bases). Between the trimmed V and J ends, which lost 1 base and 1 base, there was a span of 11 bases. The germline V gene encodes CDR1 GTSNPN and CDR2 SVGIG (reference sequence). This CDR3 has 14 amino acids. The CDR3 sequence: CAWSGGGKSYEQYF. CDR3 bases: TGTGCCTGGAGTGGAGGAGGGAAATCCTACGAGCAGTACTTC. Using reference TRBV30 and TRBJ2-7 for the parts outside the CDR3, the full variable domain is SQTIHQWPATLVQPVGSPLSLECTVEGTSNPNLYWYRQAAGRGLQLLFYSVGIGQISSEVPQNLSASRPQDRQFILSSKKLLLSDSGFYLCAWSGGGKSYEQYFGPGTRLTVT.

The V and J genes are TRBV10-3 and TRBJ1-1; a possible D gene is TRBD1 (6 bases). Germline V CDR1 and CDR2: ENHRY, SYGVKD. This CDR3 is 13 amino acids long. Between the trimmed V and J ends, which lost 8 bases and 7 bases, there was a span of 17 bases. The CDR3 region is CAIAPSQGSEAFF. The CDR3, as DNA: TGTGCCATCGCCCCGAGTCAGGGGAGTGAAGCTTTCTTT.

This clone has just one count. The chain is built from TRBV7-2 and TRBJ2-2; 9 bases line up with TRBD2. Trimming removed 2 bases from V and 7 bases from J; junction bases left unmatched: 8. This CDR3 has 16 amino acids. Germline V gives CDR1 SGHTA, CDR2 FQGNSA. CDR3 sequence reads: CASSLSRGGSGGELFF. The CDR3 DNA is TGTGCCAGCAGCTTATCGCGGGGGGGTAGCGGCGGGGAGCTGTTTTTT.